This TCR beta chain derives from a study of cytomegalovirus exposure and HLA in healthy donors. Study-level results: Versus the roughly 640-donor mean, an Asian-associated ancestry cluster reportedly showed fewer N-insertions in a later analysis.

To note about this clone: Its target is not known.

With V trimmed by 3 bases and J by 4 bases, 7 bases remained unmatched. The V gene's germline CDR1 is SGHNT and CDR2 YYREEE (reference sequence). The CDR3 loop spans 16 amino acids. 13 Jbeta primers and 60 Vbeta primers were used for the PCR. Assay: immunoSEQ multiplex PCR; the TCRdb copy retains only in-frame clones and omits some. The table has 80,000 to 130,000 clones, around 74% seen once. The clonotype comes from a male donor in good health and CMV-seropositive. This rearrangement joins TRBV5-4 to TRBJ2-1; 10 nucleotides agree with TRBD2. Input material: PBMCs. The CDR3 sequence: CASSSYGTSDYNEQFF. The CDR3, as DNA: TGTGCCAGCAGCTCATACGGGACTAGCGATTACAATGAGCAGTTCTTC.